This TCR beta chain was documented in a study of T-cell memory formation after mild COVID-19. Study-wide context: The study found TCR clusters largely donor specific.

The study's findings and limits: Day 15 to 85 contracting clones showed balanced CD4/CD8; day 15 to 37 expanders favored CD4+.

From germline, CDR1 is MNHNY and CDR2 SVGAGI (reference sequence). The ends were cut back, 2 bases at V and 4 bases at J, with 7 bases in the middle. CDR3 length: 13 residues. A few counts support this clonotype. Its specificity is unknown. TCRdb used MiXCR to reprocess the 5' RACE reads, holding one entry per CDR3 protein. The table shows some 190,000 distinct CDR3 sequences, with around 16% occurring only once. Sequencing was carried out using PBMCs or a T cell subset sorted from them (not recorded which). V is TRBV6-6 and J is TRBJ2-3; D gene unclear. The receptor comes from an adult woman who had mild COVID-19 (a few samples of this study predate the infection). Cell type and time point are not known. The CDR3, as DNA: TGTGCCAGCAGTTACGGCCGTGCAGATACGCAGTATTTT. Translated, it gives CASSYGRADTQYF.